Sequencing of this TCR beta chain was carried out in a study of glioma-infiltrating T cells. Study observations and caveats: Tissue-blood divergence was below expectation in non-neoplastic patients, above in gliomas.

The table lists this clonotype with many counts. What it binds is unknown. Germline V gives CDR1 SGHVS, CDR2 FNYEAQ. The CDR3 totals 15 residues. V was shortened by 6 bases and J by 2 bases, with 17 bases between the two germline ends. Using RNA template, CDR3s of TCR alpha and beta were amplified with iRepertoire arm-PCR. A single record per CDR3 protein comes from TCRdb applying MiXCR to the multiplex PCR reads. The table shows approximately 89,000 distinct CDR3 sequences, with roughly 23% occurring only once. This sequence joins TRBV7-6 and TRBJ2-7, with D possibly matching TRBD1 (6 bases). The receptor was isolated from a human donor with low-grade glioma or glioblastoma, undergoing nonglioma brain surgery, or in good health (not recorded which). The sequenced sample consisted of glioma tissue, nonneoplastic brain tissue, or PBMCs (not recorded which). This CDR3 reads CASRLSPTGTYEQYF. Written as DNA, the CDR3 is TGTGCCAGCAGACTATCCCCGACAGGCACCTACGAGCAGTACTTC.